Presented here are 13 T cell receptor beta chains from one specimen sequenced in a study of cytomegalovirus exposure and HLA in healthy donors (dated by TCRdb to 2016 to 2017). Library preparation was by the immunoSEQ multiplex PCR assay. For the multiplex PCR, a mixture combining 60 forward primers for TCR Vbeta segments and 13 reverse primers for TCR Jbeta segments was used. The table comes from immuneACCESS by way of TCRdb, which keeps in-frame sequences with V and J called. Part of the clones is missing from these tables; in studies checked, under half for an unresolved V gene and the rest for unknown reasons. The sample records roughly 120,000 clones, 65% of which are singletons. Jointly, the top ten make up roughly 9.7% of the sample. Material: PBMCs. These receptors were obtained from a woman between 40 and 50 years old in good health and CMV-seropositive.

This clone has only a few counts. The rearrangement joins TRBV5-6 to TRBJ2-5; 7 bases line up with TRBD1. The better agreement between TRBJ2-7 and the DNA end casts doubt on the J call. Germline CDR1 is SGHDT and CDR2 is YYEEEE. CDR3 length: 16 residues. Here the CDR3 reads CASSFGTALGPHEQYF. The CDR3, as DNA: TGTGCCAGCAGCTTCGGGACAGCCCTGGGGCCTCACGAGCAGTACTTC.

The rearrangement links TRBV18 to TRBJ2-7; TRBD2 is a possible D gene (5 bases). Germline V CDR1 and CDR2: KGHSH, LQKENI. The CDR3 is 14 amino acids. V lost 0 bases and J lost 6, with 12 bases in between. Written as DNA, the CDR3 is TGTGCCAGCTCACCACCGAATTCCGGGGTCGAGCAGTACTTC. It specifies CASSPPNSGVEQYF.

The rearrangement joins TRBV2 to TRBJ1-1, with D unclear. This CDR3 is 13 amino acids long. Germline V gene data show CDR1 as SNHLY and CDR2 as FYNNEI. Trimming took 6 bases from V and 2 from J, leaving 10 bases between them. This chain's CDR3 is CASSPFLNTEAFF. The CDR3 region has the DNA TGTGCCAGCAGCCCCTTCTTAAACACTGAAGCTTTCTTT.

This clone turned up a few times. The chain is built from TRBV30 and TRBJ1-4; maybe TRBD1 (6 bases). V was shortened by 4 bases and J by 3 bases, with 12 bases between the two germline ends. This CDR3 region has 14 residues. The germline V gene encodes CDR1 GTSNPN and CDR2 SVGIG (reference sequence). The CDR3 reads CAWTLGGSNEKLFF. CDR3 sequence (DNA): TGTGCCTGGACACTTGGGGGCTCTAATGAAAAACTGTTTTTT.

This clone has just a few counts. The chain recombines TRBV25-1 with TRBJ2-3; D not resolved. CDR3 length: 15 amino acids. Germline CDR1 MGHDK, CDR2 SYGVNS. V was cut by 6 bases and J by 0 bases, with 13 bases left in between. The CDR3 region is CASSRRATSTDTQYF. Written as DNA, the CDR3 is TGTGCCAGCAGCCGGAGAGCTACTAGCACAGATACGCAGTATTTT.

The chain couples TRBV5-5 to TRBJ2-7; TRBD2 is a possible D gene (5 bases). Germline-derived CDR1 and CDR2 are SGHKS and YYEKEE (reference sequence). The length of the CDR3 is 13 residues. V was shortened by 1 base and J by 7 bases, with 12 bases between the two germline ends. CDR3 protein: CASSLLGSKEQYF. The CDR3 region has the DNA TGTGCCAGCAGCTTGCTAGGGAGCAAAGAGCAGTACTTC. The full variable domain, with the rest looked up from reference TRBV5-5 and TRBJ2-7, is DAGVTQSPTHLIKTRGQQVTLRCSPISGHKSVSWYQQVLGQGPQFIFQYYEKEERGRGNFPDRFSARQFPNYSSELNVNALLLGDSALYLCASSLLGSKEQYFGPGTRLTVT.

J is TRBJ2-1 and V is TRBV7-6; 11 nucleotides agree with TRBD2. The CDR3 extends over 20 amino acids. V gave up 2 bases and J gave up 4 bases; unmatched junction bases: 16. Per the germline V gene, CDR1 is SGHVS and CDR2 is FNYEAQ. The CDR3 DNA reads TGTGCCAGCAGCTTATATATAATAGCGGGAGGGCCAAGGTCATACAATGAGCAGTTCTTC. This gives the protein CASSLYIIAGGPRSYNEQFF.

The chain has TRBV7-6 and TRBJ2-3, with 12 bases identical to TRBD2. V lost 5 bases to trimming and J lost 0 bases; unmatched junction nucleotides: 3. The germline gives CDR1 SGHVS, CDR2 FNYEAQ. The CDR3 is 16 residues long. Here the CDR3 DNA reads TGTGCCAGCAGCAGGACTAGCGGGACTAGCACAGATACGCAGTATTTT. Protein sequence: CASSRTSGTSTDTQYF.

This clone was found once. The chain employs TRBV29-1 and TRBJ1-5; the match to TRBD1 covers 7 bases. Germline values: CDR1 SQVTM, CDR2 ANQGSEA. The V segment lost 4 bases and the J segment 6 bases; nucleotides outside the gene matches: 6. The length of the CDR3 is 13 residues. CDR3 bases: TGCAGCGTTGCGGAAGGGGGCAGTCAGCCCCAGCATTTT. As protein: CSVAEGGSQPQHF.

This clone is judged medium-sized. The chain links TRBV5-4 to TRBJ2-6; no firm D call. This CDR3 has 15 residues. V lost 4 bases and J 1 base, leaving 9 bases between the germline ends. Germline loops: CDR1 SGHNT, CDR2 YYREEE (reference sequence). CDR3 in DNA: TGTGCCAGCAGCCTGTCGCAGTCTGGGGCCAACGTCCTGACTTTC. This codes for CASSLSQSGANVLTF.

The CDR3 nucleotides read TGTGCCAGCCATGAGTGGGGGCCGGGTTTTAGAGCTTTCTTT. Translated: CASHEWGPGFRAFF. The rearrangement links TRBV19 to TRBJ1-1; D perhaps matches TRBD1 (6 bases). In germline, CDR1 is LNHDA, CDR2 SQIVND (reference sequence). Between the trimmed V and J ends, which lost 9 bases and 10 bases, there was a span of 24 bases. The length of the CDR3 is 14 residues.

The chain joins TRBV2 to TRBJ2-7, with 7 bases matching TRBD2. The CDR3 has 14 amino acids. V dropped 6 bases and J dropped 3; count of bases not matched to a gene: 8. Germline-derived CDR1 and CDR2 are SNHLY and FYNNEI. The CDR3 DNA reads TGTGCCAGCAGCGGGCGGGAGATGGTCTACGAGCAGTACTTC. This sequence encodes CASSGREMVYEQYF.

The chain combines TRBV18 with TRBJ1-1, with 9 nucleotides matching TRBD1. Trimming took 4 bases from V and 6 from J; bases not matched to a gene: 3. Germline loops: CDR1 KGHSH, CDR2 LQKENI. CDR3 length: 13 amino acids. The CDR3 reads CASSRDRAPEAFF. The CDR3 DNA is TGTGCCAGCTCACGGGACAGGGCTCCTGAAGCTTTCTTT.